A single sample is the source of the 30 T cell receptor beta chains below, sequenced in a study of blood T cell repertoires in COVID-19. TCRdb keeps only in-frame clones here, not all; method: immunoSEQ multiplex PCR. The table records around 210,000 clones, roughly nine tenths of them present only once. The sequencing sample was made of peripheral blood. The receptors shown here come from a woman aged 65 to 85 with acute or convalescent COVID-19.

The chain joins TRBV28 to TRBJ1-5; possible D gene TRBD1, 6 bases. Trimming removed 8 bases at V and 5 bases at J, with 10 bases between. The CDR3 sequence is 12 residues long. The germline CDR1 and CDR2 sequences are MDHEN and SYDVKM. The CDR3 loop is CASEQGHQPQHF. The CDR3 coding sequence is TGTGCCAGCGAACAGGGCCATCAGCCCCAGCATTTT.

This chain joins TRBV29-1 and TRBJ1-5; tentatively, D is TRBD1 (6 bases). V was shortened by 4 bases and J by 3 bases, with 10 bases between the two germline ends. CDR3 length: 13 amino acids. CDR1 is SQVTM and CDR2 is ANQGSEA in the germline V gene. CDR3 sequence: CSVAAGVNQPQHF. The DNA for the CDR3 is TGCAGCGTTGCGGCAGGGGTCAATCAGCCCCAGCATTTT.

This clone has only a few counts. The chain carries TRBV3-1 (or the pseudogene TRBV3-2) and TRBJ2-7; TRBD1 is a possible D gene (6 bases). The CDR3 is 17 residues long. In germline, CDR1 is LGHDT, CDR2 YNNKEL (reference sequence). Trimming stripped 4 bases from V and 0 bases from J, with 19 bases between. The CDR3 sequence: CASSPSAFRDISYEQYF. The CDR3 bases are TGTGCCAGCAGCCCATCAGCCTTCCGGGACATCTCCTACGAGCAGTACTTC.

Of note for this clone: The junction does not match germline at one end; this may be a read error. This chain connects TRBV2 to TRBJ2-1; D perhaps matches TRBD1 (6 bases). The germline V gene encodes CDR1 SNHLY and CDR2 FYNNEI. The CDR3 extends over 15 amino acids. The CDR3 is CASREVGGSYNEQFF. Written as DNA, the CDR3 is TGTGCCAGCAGGGAAGTAGGGGGCTCCTACAATGAGCAGTTCTTC.

The rearrangement joins TRBV3-1 (or the pseudogene TRBV3-2) to TRBJ1-2; the match to TRBD1 covers 8 bases. Looked up from germline, CDR1 is LGHDT and CDR2 is YNNKEL (reference sequence). The CDR3 extends over 15 amino acids. V trimming: 5 bases; J trimming: 2 bases; junction bases outside the gene matches: 7. The CDR3 here is CASSFEGQGNYGYTF. CDR3 sequence (DNA): TGTGCCAGCAGCTTCGAAGGACAGGGAAACTATGGCTACACCTTC.

This chain links TRBV7-9 with TRBJ1-1, with a weak D call TRBD1 (6 bases). The V end was cut by 5 bases, the J end by 1 base, with 11 bases between. The germline V gene encodes CDR1 SEHNR and CDR2 FQNEAQ (reference sequence). The CDR3 runs to 14 residues. The CDR3 loop is CASSLTGANTEAFF. CDR3 DNA sequence: TGTGCCAGCAGCCTGACAGGCGCGAACACTGAAGCTTTCTTT.

V usage is TRBV5-5 and J usage is TRBJ1-5, with D unresolved. Germline-derived CDR1 and CDR2 are SGHKS and YYEKEE (reference sequence). V was trimmed by 2 bases and J by 4 bases, leaving 7 bases between them. The CDR3 extends over 13 amino acids. CDR3 loop: CASSFAGNQPQHF. The CDR3 nucleotides are TGTGCCAGCAGCTTTGCCGGGAATCAGCCCCAGCATTTT.

The gene calls are TRBV6-5 and TRBJ2-7; unclear D gene. Trimming took off 2 bases at V and 6 bases at J, with 11 bases between the two ends. This CDR3 comprises 13 residues. In germline, CDR1 is MNHEY, CDR2 SVGAGI. CDR3 in amino acids: CASSYVEASEQYF. The CDR3 nucleotides are TGTGCCAGCAGTTACGTCGAAGCCTCCGAGCAGTACTTC.

This chain links TRBV7-2 with TRBJ2-5, with D possibly TRBD1 on 6 matching bases. Trimming left V 1 base short and J 5 bases short, with 17 bases between. This CDR3 region has 16 residues. Germline V gene sequence: CDR1 SGHTA, CDR2 FQGNSA. CDR3 in amino acids: CASSLGAGARGETQYF. CDR3 nucleotides: TGTGCCAGCAGCTTAGGGGCAGGGGCAAGAGGGGAGACCCAGTACTTC.

The CDR3 loop reads CASSQKWTGITEAFF. As DNA, the CDR3 is TGTGCCAGCAGTCAAAAATGGACAGGAATCACTGAAGCTTTCTTT. The V gene is TRBV6-5, the J gene TRBJ1-1; 7 bases are a match to TRBD1. The CDR3 consists of 15 residues. The V segment lost 5 bases and the J segment 4 bases; nucleotides outside the gene matches: 10. CDR1 is MNHEY and CDR2 is SVGAGI in the germline V gene.

The genes are TRBV6-2 or TRBV6-3 and TRBJ2-5; D perhaps matches TRBD1 (5 bases). The germline V gene has CDR1 MNHEY and CDR2 SVGEGT. Trimming stripped 2 bases from V and 7 bases from J, with 11 bases between. This CDR3 comprises 13 residues. CDR3 amino acids: CASSYVGDVTQYF. The CDR3 DNA follows: TGTGCCAGCAGTTACGTAGGGGATGTGACCCAGTACTTC.

This chain connects TRBV29-1 to TRBJ1-3; no reliable D call. This CDR3 has 16 residues. The V and J ends lost 4 bases and 0 bases respectively, with 16 bases between them. CDR1 SQVTM and CDR2 ANQGSEA come from the germline V gene. CDR3 nucleotide sequence: TGCAGCGTTGCATATTGGAACAGCTACTCTGGAAACACCATATATTTT. Translated, it gives CSVAYWNSYSGNTIYF.

V and J are TRBV6-2 or TRBV6-3 and TRBJ1-2; 10 bases fit TRBD1. The V segment lost 4 bases and the J segment 8 bases; nucleotides outside the gene matches: 4. The CDR3 runs to 13 residues. CDR1 is MNHEY, CDR2 SVGEGT, per germline. CDR3 DNA: TGTGCCAGCAGTTGGGACAGGGGACTCGGCTACACCTTC. Protein sequence: CASSWDRGLGYTF.

The chain recombines TRBV10-2 with TRBJ1-2, with TRBD1 as a possible D gene (6 bases). Trimming shortened V by 4 bases and J by 2 bases, and 8 bases separated the two germline ends. CDR1 is WSHSY and CDR2 is SAAADI in the germline V gene. This CDR3 region has 13 residues. This CDR3 reads CASSADRNYGYTF. In DNA, the CDR3 is TGCGCCAGCAGTGCCGACAGGAACTATGGCTACACCTTC.

V is TRBV20-1 and J is TRBJ2-7; the D is unclear. The CDR3 is 11 amino acids. The germline gives CDR1 DFQATT, CDR2 SNEGSKA (reference sequence). The V end lost 3 bases, the J end lost 6 bases, and 9 bases lay between the germline ends. For the CDR3, the DNA is TGCAGTGCTAGGAAGGAGAGCGAGCAGTACTTC. It specifies CSARKESEQYF.

V gene TRBV24-1 combines with J gene TRBJ1-2, with TRBD1 identical over 7 bases. The trim removed 10 bases at V and 8 bases at J, leaving 27 bases unmatched. Germline V CDR1 and CDR2: KGHDR, SFDVKD. The CDR3 is 18 residues long. The DNA of the CDR3 is TGTGCCACTCAGAACATCCGGGACAGAGCTAAACCCTATGCGGGCTACACCTTC. Translating gives CATQNIRDRAKPYAGYTF.

This chain links TRBV19 with TRBJ2-1; 10 bases are shared with TRBD1. V shed 8 bases and J 9 bases; nucleotides not matched to a gene: 7. The CDR3 sequence is 13 residues long. In germline, CDR1 is LNHDA, CDR2 SQIVND (reference sequence). Written as DNA, the CDR3 is TGTGCCAGTCGGAGACAGGGGGCGGGTGAGCAGTTCTTC. Amino acids: CASRRQGAGEQFF.

This clone was counted once. J is TRBJ2-5 and V is TRBV27, with 7 bases aligning to TRBD1. The assigned J gene may be wrong: the sequence end matches TRBJ2-7 better. CDR3 size: 17 residues. Germline loops: CDR1 MNHEY, CDR2 SMNVEV (reference sequence). DNA for the CDR3: TGTGCCAGCAGTCCAAACCCCCTACAGGGGTGGGTTTACGAGCAGTACTTC. Translated: CASSPNPLQGWVYEQYF.

This sequence joins TRBV7-2 and TRBJ2-3; a possible D gene is TRBD2 (6 bases). Trimming left V 1 base short and J 0 bases short, with 8 bases between. CDR3 size: 15 residues. The V gene's germline CDR1 is SGHTA and CDR2 FQGNSA. The CDR3 here is CASSLGGTSTDTQYF. The CDR3 DNA follows: TGTGCCAGCAGCTTAGGAGGGACTAGCACAGATACGCAGTATTTT.

The table lists this clone with a few counts. The J gene is TRBJ2-7, the V gene TRBV15; TRBD1 is a possible D gene (5 bases). The germline V gene has CDR1 LNHNV and CDR2 YYDKDF (reference sequence). Deletions cut 0 bases from V and 3 bases from J, with 9 bases between. There are 14 residues in the CDR3. CDR3 nucleotides: TGTGCCACCAGCAGAGATCCAGGGTTCTACGAGCAGTACTTC. Encoded protein: CATSRDPGFYEQYF.

V is TRBV5-1 and J is TRBJ2-1; D may be TRBD1 (5 bases). Germline V gives CDR1 SGHRS, CDR2 YFSETQ. This CDR3 spans 12 amino acids. V was trimmed by 3 bases and J by 10 bases, leaving 11 bases between them. The CDR3 nucleotides are TGCGCCAGCAGCTACCATAGGGGAGAGCAGTTCTTC. Protein sequence: CASSYHRGEQFF.

This clone was detected once. V and J are TRBV10-1 and TRBJ2-1; weak D call: TRBD2 (5 bases). This CDR3 has 16 residues. Deletions cut 2 bases from V and 0 bases from J, with 11 bases between. Germline CDR1 and CDR2: WNHNN and SYGVQD (reference sequence). This CDR3 reads CASSEIRGSSYNEQFF. As DNA, the CDR3 is TGCGCCAGCAGTGAGATAAGAGGGAGCTCCTACAATGAGCAGTTCTTC.

V is TRBV5-1 and J is TRBJ1-1; tentative D call: TRBD1 (5 bases). V gave up 0 bases and J gave up 0 bases, with 9 bases separating them. The CDR3 is 15 residues long. CDR1 SGHRS and CDR2 YFSETQ come from the germline V gene. The CDR3 coding sequence is TGCGCCAGCAGCTTGGTTGGGGCCTTGAACACTGAAGCTTTCTTT. The encoded protein is CASSLVGALNTEAFF.

The sample holds one count of this clone. The chain employs TRBV5-1 and TRBJ2-2; 13 bases are shared with TRBD2. V was clipped by 5 bases and J by 3 bases; unmatched bases: 4. In germline, CDR1 is SGHRS, CDR2 YFSETQ. This CDR3 contains 16 residues. The CDR3 loop is CASRLAGGRDTGELFF. The CDR3 DNA is TGCGCCAGCAGACTAGCGGGGGGGCGCGACACCGGGGAGCTGTTTTTT. Variable domain in full (rest from reference TRBV5-1 and TRBJ2-2): KAGVTQTPRYLIKTRGQQVTLSCSPISGHRSVSWYQQTPGQGLQFLFEYFSETQRNKGNFPGRFSGRQFSNSRSEMNVSTLELGDSALYLCASRLAGGRDTGELFFGEGSRLTVL.

CDR3 sequence (DNA): TGCGCCAGCAGTTACGGACAGGGCCAAGAGACCCAGTACTTC. It codes for CASSYGQGQETQYF. The chain couples TRBV5-1 to TRBJ2-5; TRBD1 matches 8 bases. CDR1 SGHRS and CDR2 YFSETQ come from the germline V gene. CDR3 length equals 14 residues. J lost 1 base, V lost 5 bases, and 4 bases had no gene match.

This clone was observed once. This rearrangement joins TRBV7-2 to TRBJ1-1; possible D gene TRBD1, 6 bases. There are 14 residues in the CDR3. CDR1 and CDR2 (germline): SGHTA, FQGNSA. With 4 bases removed from V and 4 bases from J, the gap between germline ends came to 13 bases. The CDR3 spells CASSSQGIGTEAFF. The DNA of the CDR3 is TGTGCCAGCAGCTCACAGGGCATTGGCACTGAAGCTTTCTTT.

V usage is TRBV27 and J usage is TRBJ2-7; 7 positions match TRBD1. With 5 bases clipped from V and 3 bases from J, the junction kept 16 bases outside the gene matches. Germline V gene data show CDR1 as MNHEY and CDR2 as SMNVEV (reference sequence). CDR3 length: 17 residues. CDR3 DNA sequence: TGTGCCAGCAGTCCGAGCCTGGGACAGCTGGGGGACTACGAGCAGTACTTC. Its translation: CASSPSLGQLGDYEQYF.

The V gene is TRBV3-1 (or the pseudogene TRBV3-2), the J gene TRBJ2-5; TRBD2 matches at 7 bases. J was trimmed by 1 base and V by 4 bases; bases with no gene match: 3. This CDR3 contains 14 residues. Germline assignment: CDR1 LGHDT and CDR2 YNNKEL (reference sequence). The chain's CDR3 is CASSLRTSQETQYF. Here the CDR3 DNA reads TGTGCCAGCAGCCTTCGGACTAGCCAAGAGACCCAGTACTTC.

The chain uses TRBV9 and TRBJ2-1; 14 positions match TRBD2. In germline, CDR1 is SGDLS, CDR2 YYNGEE. The CDR3 totals 15 residues. Trimming cost V 6 bases and J 4 bases; bases outside gene matches: 3. This chain's CDR3 is CASNRLAGGYNEQFF. CDR3 coding DNA: TGTGCCAGCAACCGACTAGCGGGGGGGTACAATGAGCAGTTCTTC.

The chain has TRBV6-5 and TRBJ1-6, with no clear D. The CDR3 extends over 15 amino acids. V shed 6 bases and J shed 5 bases, with 14 bases lying between them. The germline CDR1 and CDR2 sequences are MNHEY and SVGAGI. The CDR3 DNA follows: TGTGCCAGCAGCCCCGGCGGGCGGGATAATTCACCCCTCCACTTT. Protein: CASSPGGRDNSPLHF.